The T cell receptor (beta chain) described here comes from a study of blood T cell repertoires in COVID-19. Study at large: Nucleic acid was either cDNA or gDNA, and it came from T cells, B-cell-depleted T cells, or PBMCs.

The germline V and J ends were trimmed by 1 base and 5 bases, with 11 bases remaining between them. The germline V gene encodes CDR1 MGHRA and CDR2 YSYEKL. This CDR3 comprises 14 residues. Under the authors' procedure: Using reference gene primer amplification, nucleated cell counts were estimated. Sequencing used immunoSEQ multiplex PCR; TCRdb keeps in-frame clones, though not all of them. V, J and clone size were drawn from that table, and D and trimming were deduced from the DNA. The table lists around 100,000 clones, roughly 84% of them singletons, with 4.5% in the top ten. This receptor was taken from a human donor in a cohort sampled during active COVID-19. Sequences were obtained from peripheral blood. The V call is TRBV4-1, the J call TRBJ1-1, with D tentatively TRBD1 (6 bases). In DNA form, the CDR3 reads TGCGCCAGCAGCCAAGCGGGGGGCCGGACTGAAGCTTTCTTT. It encodes CASSQAGGRTEAFF.